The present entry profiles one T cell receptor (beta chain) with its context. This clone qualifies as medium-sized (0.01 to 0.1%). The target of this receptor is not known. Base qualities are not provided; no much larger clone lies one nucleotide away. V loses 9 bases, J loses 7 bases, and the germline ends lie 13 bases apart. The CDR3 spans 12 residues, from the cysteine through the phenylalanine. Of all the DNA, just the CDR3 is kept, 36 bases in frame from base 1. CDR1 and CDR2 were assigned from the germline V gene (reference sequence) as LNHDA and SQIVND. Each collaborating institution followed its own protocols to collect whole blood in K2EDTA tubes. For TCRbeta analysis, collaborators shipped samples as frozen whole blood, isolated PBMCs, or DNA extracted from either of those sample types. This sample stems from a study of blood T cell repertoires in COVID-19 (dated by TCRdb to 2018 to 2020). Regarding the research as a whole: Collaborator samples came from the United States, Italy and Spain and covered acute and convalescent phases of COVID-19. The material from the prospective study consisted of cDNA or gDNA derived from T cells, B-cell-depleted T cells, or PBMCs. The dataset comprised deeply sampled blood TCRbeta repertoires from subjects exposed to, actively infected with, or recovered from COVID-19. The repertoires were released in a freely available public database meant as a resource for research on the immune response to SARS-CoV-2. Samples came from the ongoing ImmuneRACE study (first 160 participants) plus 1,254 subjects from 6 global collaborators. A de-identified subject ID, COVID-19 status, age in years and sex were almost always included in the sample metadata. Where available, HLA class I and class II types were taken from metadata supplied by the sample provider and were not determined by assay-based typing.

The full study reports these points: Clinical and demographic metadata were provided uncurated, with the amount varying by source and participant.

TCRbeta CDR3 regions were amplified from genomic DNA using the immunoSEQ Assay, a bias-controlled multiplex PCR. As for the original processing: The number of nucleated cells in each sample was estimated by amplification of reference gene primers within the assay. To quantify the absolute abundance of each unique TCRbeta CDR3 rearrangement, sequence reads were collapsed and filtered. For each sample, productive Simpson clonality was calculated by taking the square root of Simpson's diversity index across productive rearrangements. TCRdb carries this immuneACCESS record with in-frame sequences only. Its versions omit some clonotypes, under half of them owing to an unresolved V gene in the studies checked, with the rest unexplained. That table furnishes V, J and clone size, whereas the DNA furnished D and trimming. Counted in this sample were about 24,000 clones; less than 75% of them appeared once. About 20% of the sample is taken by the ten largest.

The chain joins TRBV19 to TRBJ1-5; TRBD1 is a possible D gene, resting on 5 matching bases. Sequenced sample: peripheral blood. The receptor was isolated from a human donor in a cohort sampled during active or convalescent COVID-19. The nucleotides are TGTGCCAGCACGGGGGATAGGCAGCCCCAGCATTTT. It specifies CASTGDRQPQHF.